This record looks at one T cell receptor (beta chain) sequence and its context. This record belongs to a study of control samples from healthy donors and cancer patients. Only in-frame clones appear in the TCRdb table, and some are missing; sequencing was by immunoSEQ multiplex PCR. Of roughly 170,000 clones in the sample, roughly 93% were seen once. CDR1 is SGHTA and CDR2 is FQGNSA in the germline V gene. V shed 4 bases, J shed 2 bases, and the junction held 6 bases outside the gene matches. The length of the CDR3 is 15 residues. The origin of this receptor is a woman aged 55-70 years in good health. The chain combines TRBV7-2 with TRBJ2-5; 8 positions agree with TRBD1. The specimen was blood. CDR3 sequence reads: CASSSRTGLQETQYF. The CDR3 coding sequence is TGTGCCAGCAGCTCTCGGACAGGGTTGCAAGAGACCCAGTACTTC.